This T cell receptor (beta chain) was captured by sequencing in a study of blood T cell repertoires in COVID-19. Germline V CDR1 and CDR2: LNHDA, SQIVND (reference sequence). There are 14 residues in the CDR3. The V gene end was trimmed by 5 bases and the J gene end by 6 bases; junction bases not matched to a gene: 3. Original data processing: Nucleated cell number was recorded as an estimate derived from reference gene primer amplification. The table came from immunoSEQ multiplex PCR; TCRdb's copy has only in-frame clones and leaves some out. V and J calls and clone size are those listed in that table; D and trimming were worked out from the DNA. This sample has a few hundred thousand clones, with just under 90% found just once.

V usage is TRBV19 and J usage is TRBJ2-3, with TRBD2 identical over 12 bases. Material: PBMCs or T cells enriched from blood (not recorded which). This TCR was sampled from a young man who had recovered from COVID-19. In DNA form, the CDR3 reads TGTGCCAGTAGTTCAACTAGCGGGGGGGATACGCAGTATTTT. Translation gives CASSSTSGGDTQYF.